This T cell receptor beta chain was captured in a study of blood T cell repertoires in COVID-19. Overall study: Both acute and convalescent COVID-19 samples were obtained from the United States, Italy and Spain.

This CDR3 has 14 residues. The ends lost 4 bases at V and 6 bases at J; junction bases unmatched: 3. The germline V gene encodes CDR1 LGHDT and CDR2 YNNKEL (reference sequence). The authors' processing: Nucleated cell counts were estimated from reference gene primer amplification. The data were produced by immunoSEQ multiplex PCR, yet TCRdb's version contains in-frame clones alone and is incomplete. V, J and clone size were drawn from that table, and D and trimming were deduced from the DNA. The sample holds roughly 250,000 clones, roughly 80% seen once. The chain is built from TRBV3-1 (or the pseudogene TRBV3-2) and TRBJ2-2, with TRBD1 matching 9 bases. The receptor comes from a woman between 55 and 75 years old with active or convalescent COVID-19. Sequencing was carried out using peripheral blood. The CDR3 loop reads CASSPNRGPGELFF. The DNA for the CDR3 is TGTGCCAGCAGCCCGAACAGGGGGCCCGGGGAGCTGTTTTTT.